The next 8 T cell receptor beta chains were all read from a single sample in a study of a mutant IDH1 vaccine in newly diagnosed glioma. The sample's time point: week 35, safety follow-up. Vaccination used 300 ug of mutant IDH1 20-mer peptide per dose, with topical imiquimod. Only in-frame clones appear in the TCRdb table, and some are missing; sequencing was by immunoSEQ multiplex PCR. The sample includes roughly 26,000 clones, 70% to 90% of them seen just once. These TCRs' antigens remain unknown. Sequenced material: PBMCs, taken from a glioma patient whose treatment included an IDH1 peptide vaccine. The receptors stem from a man younger than 45 with glioma.

V and J are TRBV19 and TRBJ2-1; the D gene is possibly TRBD1 (5 bases). The CDR3 has 16 residues. V was clipped by 4 bases and J by 8 bases, with 21 bases between them. Germline-derived CDR1 and CDR2 are LNHDA and SQIVND (reference sequence). The CDR3 nucleotides are TGTGCCAGTAGTACATCCGACAGAATACGGCGAGATGAGCAGTTCTTC. Protein product: CASSTSDRIRRDEQFF.

The chain combines TRBV5-6 with TRBJ1-1, with D maybe TRBD1 (5 bases). V was pared by 0 bases and J by 5 bases, with 5 bases between. The CDR3 totals 12 residues. Germline V gives CDR1 SGHDT, CDR2 YYEEEE. The CDR3 is CASSLGTTEAFF. The CDR3 bases are TGTGCCAGCAGCTTGGGGACAACTGAAGCTTTCTTT.

The gene calls are TRBV30 and TRBJ2-7; D remains unclear. Trimming shortened V by 7 bases and J by 2 bases, and 15 bases separated the two germline ends. CDR1 GTSNPN and CDR2 SVGIG come from the germline V gene (reference sequence). The CDR3 covers 13 residues. The CDR3 loop is CAYLRPLTYEQYF. The CDR3 DNA sequence: TGTGCCTACCTCAGGCCTCTCACCTACGAGCAGTACTTC.

Here the CDR3 DNA reads TGTGCCAGCTCCCCGACAGTCTCTGGAAACACCATATATTTT. Translating it yields CASSPTVSGNTIYF. This sequence joins TRBV25-1 and TRBJ1-3; a possible D gene is TRBD1 (5 bases). This CDR3 has 14 amino acids. The germline V gene has CDR1 MGHDK and CDR2 SYGVNS. V was cut by 8 bases and J by 0 bases, with 11 bases left in between.

The chain has TRBV25-1 and TRBJ1-6; tentatively, D is TRBD1 (6 bases). This CDR3 comprises 15 residues. CDR1 is MGHDK and CDR2 is SYGVNS in the germline V gene. Trimming removed 6 bases from V and 10 bases from J, with 19 bases in between. CDR3 DNA sequence: TGTGCCAGCAGCAGTACAGGGTCCCCATTCTCACCCCTCCACTTT. Protein product: CASSSTGSPFSPLHF.

The genes are TRBV5-1 and TRBJ1-4, with 7 bases that match TRBD1. CDR3 size: 15 residues. The V segment lost 5 bases and the J segment 3 bases; nucleotides outside the gene matches: 7. Germline lookup yields CDR1 SGHRS and CDR2 YFSETQ. CDR3 amino acids: CASRSKGAANEKLFF. The CDR3 DNA is TGCGCCAGCAGATCCAAGGGGGCGGCTAATGAAAAACTGTTTTTT.

The genes are TRBV11-2 and TRBJ2-1; 8 bases agree with TRBD1. The CDR3 extends over 16 amino acids. Per germline, CDR1 SGHAT and CDR2 FQNNGV. V lost 0 bases and J lost 9; bases outside the gene matches: 10. Here the CDR3 reads CASSLDLLDRAGEQFF. The CDR3 DNA reads TGTGCCAGCAGCTTAGATCTTCTGGACAGGGCTGGTGAGCAGTTCTTC. Based on the CDR3 plus reference TRBV11-2 and TRBJ2-1, the full variable domain is EAGVAQSPRYKIIEKRQSVAFWCNPISGHATLYWYQQILGQGPKLLIQFQNNGVVDDSQLPKDRFSAERLKGVDSTLKIQPAKLEDSAVYLCASSLDLLDRAGEQFFGPGTRLTVL.

This clone was counted only a few times. The chain carries TRBV30 and TRBJ1-5, with D hard to call. The CDR3 totals 13 residues. Germline-derived CDR1 and CDR2 are GTSNPN and SVGIG (reference sequence). The V end was cut by 0 bases, the J end by 4 bases, with 7 bases between. The CDR3 nucleotides read TGTGCCTGGAGTGTGGGGAGGAATCAGCCCCAGCATTTT. Protein: CAWSVGRNQPQHF.